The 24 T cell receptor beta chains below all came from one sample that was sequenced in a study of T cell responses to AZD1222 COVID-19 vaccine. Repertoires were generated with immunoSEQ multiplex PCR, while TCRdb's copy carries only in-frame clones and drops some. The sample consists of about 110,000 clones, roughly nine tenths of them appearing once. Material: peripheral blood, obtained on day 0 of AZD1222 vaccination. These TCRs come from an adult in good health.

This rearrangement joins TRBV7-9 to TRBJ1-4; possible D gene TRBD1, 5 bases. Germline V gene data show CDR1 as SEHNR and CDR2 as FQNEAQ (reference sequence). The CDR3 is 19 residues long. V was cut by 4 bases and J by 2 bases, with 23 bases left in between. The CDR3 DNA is TGTGCCAGCAGCTCCCTAAGTCCTGGGGTCCGGGGGACTAATGAAAAACTGTTTTTT. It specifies CASSSLSPGVRGTNEKLFF.

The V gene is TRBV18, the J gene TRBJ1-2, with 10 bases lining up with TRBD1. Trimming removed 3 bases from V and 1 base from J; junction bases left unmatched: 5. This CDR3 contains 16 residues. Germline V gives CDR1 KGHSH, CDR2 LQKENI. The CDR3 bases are TGTGCCAGCTCACCGACAGGGGGCGAGGTTAACTATGGCTACACCTTC. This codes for CASSPTGGEVNYGYTF.

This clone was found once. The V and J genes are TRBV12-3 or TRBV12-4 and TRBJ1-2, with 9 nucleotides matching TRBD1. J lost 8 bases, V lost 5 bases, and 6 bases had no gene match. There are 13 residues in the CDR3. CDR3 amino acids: CASSPDRGGGYTF. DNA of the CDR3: TGTGCCAGCAGTCCGGACAGGGGAGGAGGCTACACCTTC.

The CDR3 loop reads CASSIDSTYGYTF. In DNA form, the CDR3 reads TGTGCCAGCAGCATTGACAGCACCTATGGCTACACCTTC. The rearrangement joins TRBV5-5 to TRBJ1-2; D is perhaps TRBD1 (5 bases). The CDR3 runs to 13 residues. The germline gives CDR1 SGHKS, CDR2 YYEKEE (reference sequence). The V and J ends lost 4 bases and 4 bases respectively, with 11 bases between them. Using reference TRBV5-5 and TRBJ1-2 for the parts outside the CDR3, the full variable domain is DAGVTQSPTHLIKTRGQQVTLRCSPISGHKSVSWYQQVLGQGPQFIFQYYEKEERGRGNFPDRFSARQFPNYSSELNVNALLLGDSALYLCASSIDSTYGYTFGSGTRLTVV.

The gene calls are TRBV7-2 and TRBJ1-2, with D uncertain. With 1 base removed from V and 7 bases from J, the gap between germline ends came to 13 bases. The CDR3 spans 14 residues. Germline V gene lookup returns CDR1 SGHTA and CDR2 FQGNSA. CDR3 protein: CASSLETGGGGYTF. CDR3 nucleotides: TGTGCCAGCAGCTTAGAGACGGGCGGAGGTGGCTACACCTTC.

The CDR3 spells CASKTSGYEQYF. The CDR3 region has the DNA TGTGCCAGCAAGACTAGCGGCTACGAGCAGTACTTC. The V and J genes are TRBV12-3 or TRBV12-4 and TRBJ2-7, with 9 bases aligning to TRBD2. V was clipped by 7 bases and J by 3 bases; unmatched bases: 1. This CDR3 has 12 amino acids.

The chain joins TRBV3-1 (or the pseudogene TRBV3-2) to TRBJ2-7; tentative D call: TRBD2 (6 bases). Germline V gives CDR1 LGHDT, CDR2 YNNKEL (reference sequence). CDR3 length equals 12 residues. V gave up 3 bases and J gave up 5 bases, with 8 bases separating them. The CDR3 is CASSQRGDEQYF. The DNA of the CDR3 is TGTGCCAGCAGCCAGCGCGGGGACGAGCAGTACTTC.

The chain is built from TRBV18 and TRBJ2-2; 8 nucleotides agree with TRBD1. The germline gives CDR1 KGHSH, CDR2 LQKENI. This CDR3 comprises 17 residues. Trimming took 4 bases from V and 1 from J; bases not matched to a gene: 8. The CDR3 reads CASSLSITGGNTGELFF. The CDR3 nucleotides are TGTGCCAGCTCACTCTCGATCACAGGGGGGAACACCGGGGAGCTGTTTTTT.

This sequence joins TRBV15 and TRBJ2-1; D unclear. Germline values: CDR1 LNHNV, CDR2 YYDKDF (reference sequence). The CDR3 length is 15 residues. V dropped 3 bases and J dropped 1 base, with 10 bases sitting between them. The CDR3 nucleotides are TGTGCCACCAGCAGTCCGTTAGTATCCTACAATGAGCAGTTCTTC. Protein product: CATSSPLVSYNEQFF.

CDR3 bases: TGTGCCAGCAGCGGAGCCTGGGGGGATACGCAGTATTTT. It specifies CASSGAWGDTQYF. The V and J genes are TRBV9 and TRBJ2-3; D is tentatively TRBD1 or TRBD2 (5 bases each). Trimming shortened V by 3 bases and J by 6 bases, and 11 bases separated the two germline ends. This CDR3 is 13 amino acids long. Germline assignment: CDR1 SGDLS and CDR2 YYNGEE.

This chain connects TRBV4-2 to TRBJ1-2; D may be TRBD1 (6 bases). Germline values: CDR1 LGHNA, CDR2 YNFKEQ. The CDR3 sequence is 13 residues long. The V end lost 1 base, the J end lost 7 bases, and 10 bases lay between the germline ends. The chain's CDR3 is CASSQGQVGGYTF. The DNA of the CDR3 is TGTGCCAGCAGCCAAGGACAGGTGGGTGGCTACACCTTC.

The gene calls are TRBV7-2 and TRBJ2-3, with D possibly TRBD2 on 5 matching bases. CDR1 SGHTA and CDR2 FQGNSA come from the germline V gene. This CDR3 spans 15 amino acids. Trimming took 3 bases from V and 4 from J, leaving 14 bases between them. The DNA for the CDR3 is TGTGCCAGCAGCTTCACTAGTATGTTCGCAGATACGCAGTATTTT. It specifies CASSFTSMFADTQYF.

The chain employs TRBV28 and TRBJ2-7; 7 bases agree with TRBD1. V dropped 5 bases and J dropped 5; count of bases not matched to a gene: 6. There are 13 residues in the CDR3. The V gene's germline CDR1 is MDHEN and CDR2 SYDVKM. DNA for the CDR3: TGTGCCAGCAGTATTGGACAGGAGAACGAGCAGTACTTC. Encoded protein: CASSIGQENEQYF.

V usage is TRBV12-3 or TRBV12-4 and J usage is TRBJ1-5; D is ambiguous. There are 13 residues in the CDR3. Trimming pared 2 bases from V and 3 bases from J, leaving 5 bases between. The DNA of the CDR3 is TGTGCCAGCAGTTTATCGGACAATCAGCCCCAGCATTTT. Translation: CASSLSDNQPQHF.

CDR3 sequence reads: CASRRDYYGYTF. The CDR3 DNA is TGTGCCAGTCGCCGGGACTACTATGGCTACACCTTC. The V call is TRBV19, the J call TRBJ1-2, with D tentatively TRBD1 (5 bases). The germline CDR1 and CDR2 sequences are LNHDA and SQIVND (reference sequence). The length of the CDR3 is 12 residues. Between the trimmed V and J ends, which lost 8 bases and 3 bases, there was a span of 10 bases.

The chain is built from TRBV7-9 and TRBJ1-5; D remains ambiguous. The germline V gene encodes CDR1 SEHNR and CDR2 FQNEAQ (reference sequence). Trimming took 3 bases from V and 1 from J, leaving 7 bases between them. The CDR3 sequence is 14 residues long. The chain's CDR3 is CASSFGASNQPQHF. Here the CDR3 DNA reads TGTGCCAGCAGCTTTGGAGCGAGCAATCAGCCCCAGCATTTT.

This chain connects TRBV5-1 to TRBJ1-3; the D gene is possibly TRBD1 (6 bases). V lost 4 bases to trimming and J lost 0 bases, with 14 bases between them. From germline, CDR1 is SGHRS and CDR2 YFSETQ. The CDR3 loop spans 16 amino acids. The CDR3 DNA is TGCGCCAGCAGCCCCTGGGACACCTCCTCTGGAAACACCATATATTTT. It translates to CASSPWDTSSGNTIYF.

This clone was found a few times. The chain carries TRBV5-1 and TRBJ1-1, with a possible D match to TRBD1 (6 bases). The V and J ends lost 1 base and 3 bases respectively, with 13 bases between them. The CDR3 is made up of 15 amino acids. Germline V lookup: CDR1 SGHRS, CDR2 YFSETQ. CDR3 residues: CASSLWGRGDTEAFF. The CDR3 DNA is TGCGCCAGCAGCTTGTGGGGCAGGGGAGACACTGAAGCTTTCTTT.

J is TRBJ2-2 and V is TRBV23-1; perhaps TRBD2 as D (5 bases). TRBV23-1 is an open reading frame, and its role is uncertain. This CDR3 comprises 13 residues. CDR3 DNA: TGCGCTGGAGGAGGTAGTGAAACCGGGGAGCTGTTTTTT. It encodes CAGGGSETGELFF.

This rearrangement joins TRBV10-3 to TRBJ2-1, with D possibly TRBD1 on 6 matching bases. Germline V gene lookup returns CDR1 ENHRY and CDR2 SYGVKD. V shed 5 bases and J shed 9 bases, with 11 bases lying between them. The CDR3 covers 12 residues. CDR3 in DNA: TGTGCCATCAGTCCTCAAGGGGGTGAGCAGTTCTTC. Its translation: CAISPQGGEQFF.

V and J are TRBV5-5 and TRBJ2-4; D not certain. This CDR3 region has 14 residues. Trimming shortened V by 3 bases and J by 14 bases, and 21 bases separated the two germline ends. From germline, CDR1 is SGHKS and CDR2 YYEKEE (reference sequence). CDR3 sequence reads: CASSSQLYGVLEYF. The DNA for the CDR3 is TGTGCCAGCAGCTCCCAATTATATGGGGTTCTCGAGTACTTC.

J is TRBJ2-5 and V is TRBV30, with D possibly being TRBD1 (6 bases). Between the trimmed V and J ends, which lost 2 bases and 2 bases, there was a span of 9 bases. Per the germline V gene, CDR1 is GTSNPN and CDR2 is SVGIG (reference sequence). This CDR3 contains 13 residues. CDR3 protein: CAWSLGGQETQYF. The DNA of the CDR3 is TGTGCCTGGAGTCTAGGGGGACAAGAGACCCAGTACTTC.

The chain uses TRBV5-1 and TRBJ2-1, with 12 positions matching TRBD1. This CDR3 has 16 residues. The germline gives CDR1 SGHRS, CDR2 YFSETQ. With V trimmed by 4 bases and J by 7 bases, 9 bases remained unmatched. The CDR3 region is CASSLRPGQGANEQFF. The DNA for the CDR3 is TGCGCCAGCAGCCTGCGACCGGGACAGGGGGCGAATGAGCAGTTCTTC.

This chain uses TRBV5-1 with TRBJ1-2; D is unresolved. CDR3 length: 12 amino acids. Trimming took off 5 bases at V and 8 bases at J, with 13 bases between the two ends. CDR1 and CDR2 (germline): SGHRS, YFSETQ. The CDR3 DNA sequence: TGCGCCAGCAGGACGGGAAGTCGAGGCTACACCTTC. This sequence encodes CASRTGSRGYTF. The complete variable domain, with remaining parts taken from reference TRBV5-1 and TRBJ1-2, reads KAGVTQTPRYLIKTRGQQVTLSCSPISGHRSVSWYQQTPGQGLQFLFEYFSETQRNKGNFPGRFSGRQFSNSRSEMNVSTLELGDSALYLCASRTGSRGYTFGSGTRLTVV.